This TCR beta chain was captured by sequencing in a study of cytomegalovirus exposure and HLA in healthy donors. Use of 60 Vbeta and 13 Jbeta primers characterized the PCR. Libraries were prepared by immunoSEQ multiplex PCR; TCRdb keeps only in-frame clonotypes and omits some of them. This sample's clone table lists more than 100,000 clones. The sample was PBMCs. This TCR was sampled from a woman aged 40 to 55 in good health and CMV-seronegative.

CDR3 DNA sequence: TGCGCCAGCAGCTTGGCCCCGGGTGCCACTGAAGCTTTCTTT. This encodes CASSLAPGATEAFF. The genes are TRBV5-1 and TRBJ1-1; no clear D. This CDR3 is 14 amino acids long. CDR1 is SGHRS, CDR2 YFSETQ, per germline. Trimming took off 0 bases at V and 4 bases at J, with 10 bases between the two ends.